These 24 T cell receptor beta chains came from one sample sequenced in a study of T cells after yellow fever vaccination (dated by TCRdb to the late 2010s). The method behind the library was 5' RACE. The instrument given in TCRdb is Illumina HiSeq 2500. TCRdb reanalyzed the raw reads on its own, using fastp at Q25 for trimming and MiXCR for clone calling, and kept in-frame beta chains. Merged by CDR3 protein, the rows form single entries marked with the most common genes and DNA. The sample table records about 400,000 distinct CDR3 sequences; roughly 6.2% of these occur just once. The top ten constitute about 15% of the sample. The treatment or condition label on this specimen signifies: live attenuated yellow fever vaccine strain. The specimen comprised PBMCs, sampled 5 days after the yellow fever booster vaccination. These receptors all come from a man aged 30 to 39 who received the YFV17D yellow fever vaccine.

The chain carries TRBV6-5 and TRBJ1-3; 9 positions match TRBD1. J was trimmed by 0 bases and V by 0 bases; bases with no gene match: 6. Germline V gene data show CDR1 as MNHEY and CDR2 as SVGAGI. The CDR3 is 18 residues long. The CDR3 loop is CASSYSGQGYTSGNTIYF. CDR3 nucleotide sequence: TGTGCCAGCAGTTACTCGGGACAGGGATACACCTCTGGAAACACCATATATTTT.

This clonotype appeared many times. This CDR3 reads CSGTGETTRQYF. The DNA for the CDR3 is TGCAGCGGGACCGGAGAGACCACCAGGCAGTACTTC. V and J are TRBV20-1 and TRBJ2-7; D is perhaps TRBD1 or TRBD2 (5 bases each). The CDR3 has 12 amino acids. CDR1 DFQATT and CDR2 SNEGSKA come from the germline V gene (reference sequence).

This clonotype has a handful of counts. The chain uses TRBV20-1 and TRBJ2-2, with TRBD2 identical over 8 bases. CDR1 and CDR2 (germline): DFQATT, SNEGSKA (reference sequence). V lost 4 bases to trimming and J lost 1 base; unmatched junction nucleotides: 5. The CDR3 covers 15 residues. The CDR3 loop is CSAKTAGVNTGELFF. Here the CDR3 DNA reads TGCAGTGCTAAAACAGCGGGAGTGAACACCGGGGAGCTGTTTTTT.

This clonotype has ten or more counts. This chain links TRBV5-6 with TRBJ2-7; D tentatively fits TRBD1 or TRBD2 (7 bases each). The V gene's germline CDR1 is SGHDT and CDR2 YYEEEE. The ends were cut back, 0 bases at V and 6 bases at J, with 16 bases in the middle. This CDR3 is 15 amino acids long. CDR3 protein: CASSLGAGGVGEQYF. The DNA for the CDR3 is TGTGCCAGCAGCTTGGGGGCAGGGGGGGTAGGCGAGCAGTACTTC.

This clonotype was seen ten or more times. Sequence at one end of the junction differs from germline and may be a read error. This rearrangement joins TRBV18 to TRBJ2-5; D possibly corresponds to TRBD1 (5 bases). The length of the CDR3 is 16 residues. Germline loops: CDR1 KGHSH, CDR2 LQKENI. The CDR3 loop is CASSPETHRIQGTQYF. CDR3 in DNA: TGTGCCAGCTCACCCGAGACCCACAGGATACAAGGGACCCAGTACTTC.

This clonotype showed up just a few times. The rearrangement joins TRBV20-1 to TRBJ1-2, with unresolved D. CDR3 length: 16 residues. The germline CDR1 and CDR2 sequences are DFQATT and SNEGSKA (reference sequence). Trimming took 1 base from V and 6 from J, leaving 21 bases between them. CDR3 in DNA: TGCAGTGCTAGAGGCGTCGGTGGGAAGGCGGGCGATGGCTACACCTTC. Protein sequence: CSARGVGGKAGDGYTF.

This clonotype was counted ten times or more. The chain carries TRBV20-1 and TRBJ2-7, with 8 bases aligning to TRBD2. The germline CDR1 and CDR2 sequences are DFQATT and SNEGSKA (reference sequence). The V gene end was trimmed by 0 bases and the J gene end by 4 bases; junction bases not matched to a gene: 8. This CDR3 spans 15 amino acids. CDR3 in DNA: TGCAGTGCTAGAGATTCGCGGGGGGCTCGGTACGAGCAGTACTTC. It encodes CSARDSRGARYEQYF.

This clonotype was seen repeatedly, ten times or more. V and J are TRBV7-2 and TRBJ2-1; TRBD2 aligns across 7 bases. The CDR3 is 13 amino acids. Germline V gene sequence: CDR1 SGHTA, CDR2 FQGNSA. V trimming: 9 bases; J trimming: 9 bases; junction bases outside the gene matches: 11. The CDR3: CASTSGTTSEQFF. DNA for the CDR3: TGTGCCAGTACCTCCGGGACTACGAGTGAGCAGTTCTTC.

This rearrangement joins TRBV7-2 to TRBJ1-2; unclear D gene. The CDR3 length is 11 residues. CDR1 is SGHTA, CDR2 FQGNSA, per germline. Trimming took off 5 bases at V and 8 bases at J, with 9 bases between the two ends. The CDR3 coding sequence is TGTGCCAGCAGCACCACAAGGGGCTACACCTTC. This gives the protein CASSTTRGYTF.

This clonotype turned up a few times. This chain joins TRBV7-2 and TRBJ1-5; D not resolved. The CDR3 totals 14 residues. Germline V gene data show CDR1 as SGHTA and CDR2 as FQGNSA. With 4 bases removed from V and 0 bases from J, the gap between germline ends came to 7 bases. The CDR3 here is CASSSIYSNQPQHF. The CDR3 bases are TGTGCCAGCAGCTCCATCTATAGCAATCAGCCCCAGCATTTT.

In this sample, this clonotype turned up a few times. The chain has TRBV12-3 or TRBV12-4 and TRBJ2-3; D is unresolved. This CDR3 comprises 15 residues. V lost 2 bases to trimming and J lost 0 bases, with 9 bases between them. The CDR3 DNA is TGTGCCAGCAGTTTACTAGGCGGTAGCACAGATACGCAGTATTTT. Protein product: CASSLLGGSTDTQYF.

The chain employs TRBV9 and TRBJ1-5; unclear D gene. The CDR3 consists of 15 residues. From germline, CDR1 is SGDLS and CDR2 YYNGEE. Trimming stripped 2 bases from V and 0 bases from J, with 9 bases between. This CDR3 reads CASSVSGDSNQPQHF. CDR3 sequence (DNA): TGTGCCAGCAGCGTCAGCGGAGATAGCAATCAGCCCCAGCATTTT.

The V gene is TRBV14, the J gene TRBJ2-1, with D perhaps matching TRBD2 (5 bases). The CDR3 is made up of 17 amino acids. Trimming removed 2 bases from V and 0 bases from J, with 14 bases in between. Looked up from germline, CDR1 is SGHDN and CDR2 is FVKESK. CDR3 bases: TGTGCCAGCAGCCAACTCGGGCTCGGAGGCTCCTACAATGAGCAGTTCTTC. Its translation is CASSQLGLGGSYNEQFF.

The chain recombines TRBV19 with TRBJ2-1; possible D gene TRBD2, 7 bases. The CDR3 consists of 16 residues. Trimming left V 9 bases short and J 7 bases short, with 25 bases between. Germline CDR1 and CDR2: LNHDA and SQIVND (reference sequence). The CDR3 region has the DNA TGTGCCAGCCAGGAGGGGGGGGTTATAGCCCTAAATGAGCAGTTCTTC. This sequence encodes CASQEGGVIALNEQFF.

V usage is TRBV28 and J usage is TRBJ2-2; the match to TRBD2 covers 7 bases. The CDR3 is 20 residues long. Germline loops: CDR1 MDHEN, CDR2 SYDVKM. Trimming took 4 bases from V and 0 from J; bases not matched to a gene: 17. Written as DNA, the CDR3 is TGTGCCAGCAGTTCTGCATCGGCGTGGTGGCGGGAGTCGAACACCGGGGAGCTGTTTTTT. Its translation is CASSSASAWWRESNTGELFF.

This clonotype was picked up a small number of times. The chain employs TRBV7-9 and TRBJ2-1, with 7 bases matching TRBD2. Germline CDR1 and CDR2: SEHNR and FQNEAQ (reference sequence). Germline trimming cut 3 bases from V and 8 bases from J; bases unmatched to any gene: 10. The CDR3 extends over 15 amino acids. Here the CDR3 reads CASSLPPGRGYEQFF. CDR3 DNA sequence: TGTGCCAGCAGCTTGCCGCCAGGGAGGGGATATGAGCAGTTCTTC.

This clonotype was seen a handful of times. J is TRBJ2-1 and V is TRBV28; TRBD2 might be the D (5 bases). The CDR3 runs to 14 residues. The germline gives CDR1 MDHEN, CDR2 SYDVKM. V was trimmed by 6 bases and J by 10 bases, leaving 19 bases between them. The CDR3 is CASRLSGTIGEQFF. CDR3 DNA sequence: TGTGCCAGCAGACTATCGGGAACGATCGGGGAGCAGTTCTTC.

There are many counts of this clonotype. This chain connects TRBV6-5 to TRBJ2-2; D uncertain. The V end lost 5 bases, the J end lost 2 bases, and 3 bases lay between the germline ends. This CDR3 region has 12 residues. Looked up from germline, CDR1 is MNHEY and CDR2 is SVGAGI. The CDR3 spells CASSNNTGELFF. The CDR3 DNA reads as TGTGCCAGCAGTAATAACACCGGGGAGCTGTTTTTT.

The V gene is TRBV7-8, the J gene TRBJ2-1; D is unclear. This CDR3 spans 10 amino acids. Germline V gives CDR1 SGHVS, CDR2 FQNEAQ. The V and J ends lost 8 bases and 6 bases respectively, with 5 bases between them. CDR3 sequence (DNA): TGTGCCAGCCTGAGCAATGAGCAGTTCTTC. Translated, it gives CASLSNEQFF.

This clonotype was seen more than once but under ten times. The chain recombines TRBV20-1 with TRBJ2-5; D gene unclear. This CDR3 region has 11 residues. The germline V gene encodes CDR1 DFQATT and CDR2 SNEGSKA (reference sequence). V was shortened by 2 bases and J by 4 bases, with 5 bases between the two germline ends. The chain's CDR3 is CSARMGETQYF. For the CDR3, the DNA is TGCAGTGCTAGAATGGGAGAGACCCAGTACTTC.

The chain couples TRBV5-4 to TRBJ2-5; D may be TRBD1 (5 bases). With 4 bases removed from V and 2 bases from J, the gap between germline ends came to 15 bases. The CDR3 length is 15 residues. The V gene's germline CDR1 is SGHNT and CDR2 YYREEE (reference sequence). The CDR3 spells CASSPRVAKQETQYF. CDR3 in DNA: TGTGCCAGCAGCCCCAGGGTAGCTAAGCAAGAGACCCAGTACTTC.

This clonotype was seen a handful of times. The chain couples TRBV14 to TRBJ2-7; 7 positions match TRBD1. The CDR3 has 16 residues. V dropped 2 bases and J dropped 1; count of bases not matched to a gene: 8. CDR1 SGHDN and CDR2 FVKESK come from the germline V gene. The CDR3 here is CASSQTGTAYSYEQYF. CDR3 DNA sequence: TGTGCCAGCAGCCAAACCGGGACAGCCTATTCCTACGAGCAGTACTTC.

Ten or more counts support this clonotype. The chain recombines TRBV6-5 with TRBJ2-5, with D tentatively TRBD1 (5 bases). The V gene's germline CDR1 is MNHEY and CDR2 SVGAGI. The V end was cut by 0 bases, the J end by 4 bases, with 9 bases between. This CDR3 is 14 amino acids long. The CDR3 bases are TGTGCCAGCAGTTACTCGGGGCAGGGAGAGACCCAGTACTTC. Protein sequence: CASSYSGQGETQYF.

The chain links TRBV11-1 to TRBJ2-7; D uncertain. The CDR3 length is 16 residues. V was pared by 5 bases and J by 5 bases, with 22 bases between. Germline V gene data show CDR1 as SGHAT and CDR2 as FQDESV (reference sequence). This CDR3 is CASSPYGVVIFNEQYF. In DNA, the CDR3 is TGTGCCAGCAGCCCTTATGGGGTTGTAATCTTCAACGAGCAGTACTTC.